The text below deals with one TCR beta chain. The V and J ends lost 3 bases and 3 bases, in that order; junction bases with no gene match: 5. Germline-derived CDR1 and CDR2 are SGHTS and YDEGEE. This CDR3 comprises 15 residues. The data were taken from a study of cytomegalovirus exposure and HLA in healthy donors. At the level of the study: From donors who were HLA-typed, an early data release held 80 million or so unique TCRs.

In the PCR, 60 Vbeta and 13 Jbeta primers were used. Clones were sequenced by immunoSEQ multiplex PCR, and TCRdb holds only the in-frame ones, with some missing. This sample yields around 200,000 clones, of which 84% are seen a single time; 1% to 1.5% belongs to the top ten. This TCR derives from a girl aged 2 to 10 in good health and CMV-seropositive. Sequencing input: PBMCs. This chain uses TRBV5-8 with TRBJ2-1, with TRBD2 identical over 8 bases. The CDR3, as DNA: TGTGCCAGCAGCTCCCGACTAGCGATCTACAATGAGCAGTTCTTC. Its translation is CASSSRLAIYNEQFF.